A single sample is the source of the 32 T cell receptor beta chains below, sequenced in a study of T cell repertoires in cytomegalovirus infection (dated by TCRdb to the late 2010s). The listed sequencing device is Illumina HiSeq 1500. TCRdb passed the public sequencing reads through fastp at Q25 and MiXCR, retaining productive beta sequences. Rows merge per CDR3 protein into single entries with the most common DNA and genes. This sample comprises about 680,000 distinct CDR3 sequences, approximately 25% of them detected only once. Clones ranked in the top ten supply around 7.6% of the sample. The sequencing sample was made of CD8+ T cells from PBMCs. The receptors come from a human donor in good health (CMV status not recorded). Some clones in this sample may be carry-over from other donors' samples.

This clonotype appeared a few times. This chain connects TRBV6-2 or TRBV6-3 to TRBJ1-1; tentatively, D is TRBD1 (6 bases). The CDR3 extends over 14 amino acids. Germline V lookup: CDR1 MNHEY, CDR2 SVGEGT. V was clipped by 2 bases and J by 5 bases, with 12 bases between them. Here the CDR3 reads CASSYQGPRTEAFF. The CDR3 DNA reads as TGTGCCAGCAGTTACCAGGGGCCCAGGACTGAAGCTTTCTTT.

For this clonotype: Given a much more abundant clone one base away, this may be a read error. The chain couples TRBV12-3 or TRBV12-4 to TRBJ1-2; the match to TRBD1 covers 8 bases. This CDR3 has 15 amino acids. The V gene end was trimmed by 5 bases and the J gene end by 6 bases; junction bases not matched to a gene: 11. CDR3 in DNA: TGTGCCAGCAGTGACCCGAGACAGGGGCTCCATGGCTACACCTTC. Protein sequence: CASSDPRQGLHGYTF.

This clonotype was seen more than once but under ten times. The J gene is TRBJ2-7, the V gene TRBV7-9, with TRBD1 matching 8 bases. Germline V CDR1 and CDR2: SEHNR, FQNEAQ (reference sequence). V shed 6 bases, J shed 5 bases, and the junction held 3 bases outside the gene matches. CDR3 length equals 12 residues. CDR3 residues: CASRDRDHEQYF. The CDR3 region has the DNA TGTGCCAGCAGGGACAGGGACCACGAGCAGTACTTC.

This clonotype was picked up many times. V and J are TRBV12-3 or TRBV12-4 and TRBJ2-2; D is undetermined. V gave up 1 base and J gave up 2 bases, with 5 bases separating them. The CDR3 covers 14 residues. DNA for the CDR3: TGTGCCAGCAGTTTAGATCCCAACACCGGGGAGCTGTTTTTT. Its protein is CASSLDPNTGELFF.

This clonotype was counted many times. Here the CDR3 DNA reads TGTGCCAGCAGCTCCCCCGGGGACCTGGACAACACCATATATTTT. Translating it yields CASSSPGDLDNTIYF. This chain links TRBV7-2 with TRBJ1-3, with a possible D match to TRBD1 (5 bases). This CDR3 contains 15 residues. V lost 4 bases, J lost 7 bases, and 17 bases lay in between. The germline gives CDR1 SGHTA, CDR2 FQGNSA.

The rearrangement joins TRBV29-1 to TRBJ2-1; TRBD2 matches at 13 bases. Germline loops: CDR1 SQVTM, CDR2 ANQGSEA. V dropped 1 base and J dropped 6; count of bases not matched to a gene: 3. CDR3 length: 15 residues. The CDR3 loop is CSVEGGLAGLNEQFF. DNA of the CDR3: TGCAGCGTTGAAGGGGGACTAGCGGGACTCAATGAGCAGTTCTTC.

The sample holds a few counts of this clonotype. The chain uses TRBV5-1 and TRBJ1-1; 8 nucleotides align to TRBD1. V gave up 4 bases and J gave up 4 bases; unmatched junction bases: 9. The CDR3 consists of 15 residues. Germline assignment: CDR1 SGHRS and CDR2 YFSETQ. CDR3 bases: TGCGCCAGCAGCAATGACAGGGGAAGGATCACTGAAGCTTTCTTT. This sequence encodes CASSNDRGRITEAFF. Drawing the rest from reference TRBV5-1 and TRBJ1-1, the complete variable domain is KAGVTQTPRYLIKTRGQQVTLSCSPISGHRSVSWYQQTPGQGLQFLFEYFSETQRNKGNFPGRFSGRQFSNSRSEMNVSTLELGDSALYLCASSNDRGRITEAFFGQGTRLTVV.

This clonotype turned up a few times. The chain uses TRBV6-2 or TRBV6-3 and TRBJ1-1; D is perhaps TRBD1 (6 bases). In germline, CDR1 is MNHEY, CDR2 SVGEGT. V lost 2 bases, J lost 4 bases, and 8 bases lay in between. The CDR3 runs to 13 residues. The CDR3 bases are TGTGCCAGCAGTTACCAGGGGAGCACTGAAGCTTTCTTT. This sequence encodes CASSYQGSTEAFF.

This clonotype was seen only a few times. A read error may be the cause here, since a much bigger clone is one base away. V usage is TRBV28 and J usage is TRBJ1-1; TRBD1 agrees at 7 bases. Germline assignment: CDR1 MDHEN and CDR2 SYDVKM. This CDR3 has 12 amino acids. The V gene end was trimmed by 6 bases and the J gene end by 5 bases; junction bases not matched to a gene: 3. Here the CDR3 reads CASRLTGTEAFF. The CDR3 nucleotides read TGTGCCAGCAGGTTGACAGGGACTGAAGCTTTCTTT.

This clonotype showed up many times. The CDR3 loop is CASSLGSLASYEQYF. For the CDR3, the DNA is TGTGCCAGCAGCTTGGGGTCCCTAGCTTCCTACGAGCAGTACTTC. V usage is TRBV7-2 and J usage is TRBJ2-7, with a tentative D call TRBD2 (5 bases). The CDR3 runs to 15 residues. Germline loops: CDR1 SGHTA, CDR2 FQGNSA. Trimming cost V 3 bases and J 1 base, with 13 bases left between them.

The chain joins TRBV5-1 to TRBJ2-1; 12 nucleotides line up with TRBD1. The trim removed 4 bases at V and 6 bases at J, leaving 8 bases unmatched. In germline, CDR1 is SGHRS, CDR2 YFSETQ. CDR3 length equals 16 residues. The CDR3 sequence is CASSPGTGGSGNEQFF. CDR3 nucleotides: TGCGCCAGCAGCCCCGGGACAGGGGGCAGCGGCAATGAGCAGTTCTTC.

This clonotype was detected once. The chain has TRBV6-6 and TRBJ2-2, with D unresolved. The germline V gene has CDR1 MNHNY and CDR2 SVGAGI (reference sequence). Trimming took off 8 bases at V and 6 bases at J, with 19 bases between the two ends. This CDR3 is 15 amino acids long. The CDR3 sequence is CASHSWPTDAGELFF. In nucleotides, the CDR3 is TGTGCCAGCCATTCATGGCCAACTGACGCCGGGGAGCTGTTTTTT.

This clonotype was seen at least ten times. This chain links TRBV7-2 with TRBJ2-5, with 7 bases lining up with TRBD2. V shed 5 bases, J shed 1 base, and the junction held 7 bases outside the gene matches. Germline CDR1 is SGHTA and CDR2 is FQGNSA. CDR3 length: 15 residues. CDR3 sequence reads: CASSPSGPIQETQYF. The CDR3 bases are TGTGCCAGCAGCCCTAGCGGACCCATCCAAGAGACCCAGTACTTC.

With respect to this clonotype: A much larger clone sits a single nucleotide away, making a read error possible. CDR3 sequence reads: CASSQGGANGQFF. The CDR3 coding sequence is TGTGCCAGCAGCCAAGGGGGGGCAAATGGGCAGTTCTTC. This chain uses TRBV27 with TRBJ2-1; tentatively, D is TRBD2 (7 bases). Germline CDR1 and CDR2: MNHEY and SMNVEV (reference sequence). The CDR3 covers 13 residues.

CDR3 protein: CSVADRALYEQYF. In nucleotides, the CDR3 is TGCAGCGTCGCGGACAGAGCGCTCTACGAGCAGTACTTC. The V gene is TRBV29-1, the J gene TRBJ2-7; a weak D match, TRBD1 (6 bases). V was shortened by 6 bases and J by 3 bases, with 15 bases between the two germline ends. The CDR3 has 13 amino acids. Germline assignment: CDR1 SQVTM and CDR2 ANQGSEA.

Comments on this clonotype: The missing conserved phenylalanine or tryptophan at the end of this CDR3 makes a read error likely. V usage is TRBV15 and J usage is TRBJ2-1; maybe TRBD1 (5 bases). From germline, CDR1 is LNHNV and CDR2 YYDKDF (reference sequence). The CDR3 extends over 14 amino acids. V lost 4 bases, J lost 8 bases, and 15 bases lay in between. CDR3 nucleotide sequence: TGTGCCACCAGCACAGGTAGGGGTACGGATGAGCAGTTCATC. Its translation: CATSTGRGTDEQFI.

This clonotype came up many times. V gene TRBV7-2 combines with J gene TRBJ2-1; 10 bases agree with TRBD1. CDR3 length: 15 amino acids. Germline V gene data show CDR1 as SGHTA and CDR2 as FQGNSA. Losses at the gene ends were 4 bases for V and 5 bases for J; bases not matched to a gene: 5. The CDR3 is CASSSGQGPNNEQFF. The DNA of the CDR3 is TGTGCCAGCAGCTCGGGACAGGGGCCTAACAATGAGCAGTTCTTC. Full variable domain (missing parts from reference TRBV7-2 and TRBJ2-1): GAGVSQSPSNKVTEKGKDVELRCDPISGHTALYWYRQSLGQGLEFLIYFQGNSAPDKSGLPSDRFSAERTGGSVSTLTIQRTQQEDSAVYLCASSSGQGPNNEQFFGPGTRLTVL.

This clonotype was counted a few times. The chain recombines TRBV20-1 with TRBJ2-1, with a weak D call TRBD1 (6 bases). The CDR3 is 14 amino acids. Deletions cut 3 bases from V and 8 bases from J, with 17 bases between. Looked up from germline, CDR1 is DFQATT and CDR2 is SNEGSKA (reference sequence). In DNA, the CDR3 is TGCAGTGCTAGCCCAGGGACACATTATGATGAGCAGTTCTTC. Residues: CSASPGTHYDEQFF.

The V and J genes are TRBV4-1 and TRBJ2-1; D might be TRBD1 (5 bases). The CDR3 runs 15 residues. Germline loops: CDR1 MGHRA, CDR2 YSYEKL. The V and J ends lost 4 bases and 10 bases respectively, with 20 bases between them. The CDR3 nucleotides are TGCGCCAGCAGCCTTTGGACGATGTCAGGACACGAGCAGTTCTTC. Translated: CASSLWTMSGHEQFF.

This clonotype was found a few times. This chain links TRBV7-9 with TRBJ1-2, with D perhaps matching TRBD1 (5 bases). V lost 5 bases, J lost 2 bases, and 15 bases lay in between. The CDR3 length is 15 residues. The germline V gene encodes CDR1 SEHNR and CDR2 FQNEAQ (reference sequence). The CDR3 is CASSLTGRENYGYTF. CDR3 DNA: TGTGCCAGCAGCCTGACTGGCAGGGAGAACTATGGCTACACCTTC.

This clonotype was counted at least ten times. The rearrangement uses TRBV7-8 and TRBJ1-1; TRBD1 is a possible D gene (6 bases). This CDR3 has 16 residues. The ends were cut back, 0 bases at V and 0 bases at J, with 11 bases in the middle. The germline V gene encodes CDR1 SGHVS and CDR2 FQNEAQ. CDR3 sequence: CASSLATGGMNTEAFF. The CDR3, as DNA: TGTGCCAGCAGCTTAGCGACAGGAGGAATGAACACTGAAGCTTTCTTT.

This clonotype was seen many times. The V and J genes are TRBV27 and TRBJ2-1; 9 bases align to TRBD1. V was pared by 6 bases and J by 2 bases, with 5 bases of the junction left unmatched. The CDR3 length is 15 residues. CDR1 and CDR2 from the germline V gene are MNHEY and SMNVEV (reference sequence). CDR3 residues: CASSPTGGPYNEQFF. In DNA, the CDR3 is TGTGCCAGCAGCCCTACAGGGGGCCCCTACAATGAGCAGTTCTTC.

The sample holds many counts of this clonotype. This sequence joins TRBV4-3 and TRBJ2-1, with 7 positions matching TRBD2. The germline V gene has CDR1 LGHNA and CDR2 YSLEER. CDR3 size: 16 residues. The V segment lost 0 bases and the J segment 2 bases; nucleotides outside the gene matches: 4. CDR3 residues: CASSQDRLAAYNEQFF. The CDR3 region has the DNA TGCGCCAGCAGCCAAGATCGGCTAGCGGCCTACAATGAGCAGTTCTTC.

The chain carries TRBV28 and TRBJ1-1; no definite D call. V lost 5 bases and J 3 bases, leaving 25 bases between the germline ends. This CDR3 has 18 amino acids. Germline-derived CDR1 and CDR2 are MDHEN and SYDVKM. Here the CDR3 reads CASSPAAANSNGDTEAFF. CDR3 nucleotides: TGTGCCAGCAGTCCCGCGGCGGCGAACTCCAATGGGGACACTGAAGCTTTCTTT.

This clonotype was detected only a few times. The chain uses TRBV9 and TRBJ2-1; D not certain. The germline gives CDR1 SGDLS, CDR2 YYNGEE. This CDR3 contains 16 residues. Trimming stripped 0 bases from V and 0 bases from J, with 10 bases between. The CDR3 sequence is CASSVDTGRSYNEQFF. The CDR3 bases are TGTGCCAGCAGCGTAGACACCGGACGCTCCTACAATGAGCAGTTCTTC.

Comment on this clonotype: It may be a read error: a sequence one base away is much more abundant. DNA of the CDR3: TGTGCCAGCAGCTTAATTATGGACCACACAGATACGCAGTATTTT. It codes for CASSLIMDHTDTQYF. The chain carries TRBV7-6 and TRBJ2-3; no firm D call. Germline V gene lookup returns CDR1 SGHVS and CDR2 FNYEAQ. V lost 2 bases, J lost 2 bases, and 11 bases lay in between. This CDR3 has 15 residues.

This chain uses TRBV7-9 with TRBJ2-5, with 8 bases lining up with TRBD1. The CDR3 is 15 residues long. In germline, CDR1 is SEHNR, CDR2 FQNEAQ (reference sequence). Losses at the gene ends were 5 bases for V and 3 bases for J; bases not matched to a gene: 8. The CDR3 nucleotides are TGTGCCAGCAGCGCATACCGGGACAGGAAAGAGACCCAGTACTTC. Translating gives CASSAYRDRKETQYF.

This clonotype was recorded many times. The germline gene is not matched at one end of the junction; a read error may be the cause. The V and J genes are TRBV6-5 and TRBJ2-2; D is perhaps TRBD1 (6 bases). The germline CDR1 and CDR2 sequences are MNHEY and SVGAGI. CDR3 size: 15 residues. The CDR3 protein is CAISTGTFNTGELFF. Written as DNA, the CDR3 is TGTGCCATCAGTACCGGGACATTTAACACCGGGGAGCTGTTTTTT.

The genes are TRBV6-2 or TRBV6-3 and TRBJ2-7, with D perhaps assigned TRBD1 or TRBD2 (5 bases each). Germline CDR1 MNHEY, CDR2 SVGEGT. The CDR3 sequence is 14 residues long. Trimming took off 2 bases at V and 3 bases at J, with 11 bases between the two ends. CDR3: CASSYGGVNYEQYV. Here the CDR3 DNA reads TGTGCCAGCAGTTACGGGGGTGTTAACTACGAGCAGTACGTC.

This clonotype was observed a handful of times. The CDR3 DNA sequence: TGCAGTGCTAGAGATCTGAGGCGGGCAGCCTACAATGAGCAGTTCTTC. Translation gives CSARDLRRAAYNEQFF. This sequence joins TRBV20-1 and TRBJ2-1, with a tentative D call TRBD2 (5 bases). V lost 0 bases and J lost 2, with 14 bases in between. Per germline, CDR1 DFQATT and CDR2 SNEGSKA (reference sequence). The CDR3 loop spans 16 amino acids.

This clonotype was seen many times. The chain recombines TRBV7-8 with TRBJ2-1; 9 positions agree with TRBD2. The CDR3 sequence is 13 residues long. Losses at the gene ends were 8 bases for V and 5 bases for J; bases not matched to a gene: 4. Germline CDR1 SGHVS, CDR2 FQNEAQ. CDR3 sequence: CASWAGGNNEQFF. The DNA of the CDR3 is TGTGCCAGCTGGGCGGGGGGGAACAATGAGCAGTTCTTC. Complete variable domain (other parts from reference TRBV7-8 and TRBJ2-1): GAGVSQSPRYKVAKRGQDVALRCDPISGHVSLFWYQQALGQGPEFLTYFQNEAQLDKSGLPSDRFFAERPEGSVSTLKIQRTQQEDSAVYLCASWAGGNNEQFFGPGTRLTVL.

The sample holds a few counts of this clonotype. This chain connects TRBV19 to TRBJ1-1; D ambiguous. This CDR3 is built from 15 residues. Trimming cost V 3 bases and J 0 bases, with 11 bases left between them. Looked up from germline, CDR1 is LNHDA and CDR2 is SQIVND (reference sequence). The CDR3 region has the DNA TGTGCCAGTAGTATTTCGGCCACTTTGAACACTGAAGCTTTCTTT. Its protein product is CASSISATLNTEAFF.